This T cell receptor (beta chain) was identified during a study of T cells in Graves' hyperthyroidism and ophthalmopathy. The CDR3 spans 11 residues. V lost 5 bases to trimming and J lost 8 bases, with 9 bases between them. Germline-derived CDR1 and CDR2 are SGHNT and YENEEA. RNA transcripts provided the source from which TCR beta CDR3 regions were amplified. The HTBI primer set drove a first-round RT-PCR of the TCR CDR3. TCRdb re-derived calls from the multiplex PCR reads in MiXCR, one entry per CDR3 protein. The sample carries under 350,000 distinct CDR3 sequences, roughly 13% recorded once. PBMCs stemmed from under 11 ml fresh peripheral blood. About this clonotype itself: What it recognizes is unknown.

Study findings and constraints: With a median lead of around 5.9 months before onset, the model predicted ophthalmopathy. Classification by a 13 V-J model distinguished ophthalmopathy from stable hyperthyroidism.

This TCR came from a woman between 40 and 55 years old with Graves' ophthalmopathy. This chain uses TRBV11-3 with TRBJ1-2, with D maybe TRBD1 (6 bases). Specimen: blood. CDR3 DNA: TGTGCCAGCAGCCCCGGACAGGGCTACACCTTC. Its protein is CASSPGQGYTF. The variable domain in full, completed from reference TRBV11-3 and TRBJ1-2, reads EAGVVQSPRYKIIEKKQPVAFWCNPISGHNTLYWYLQNLGQGPELLIRYENEEAVDDSQLPKDRFSAERLKGVDSTLKIQPAELGDSAVYLCASSPGQGYTFGSGTRLTVV.